This T cell receptor beta chain is drawn from a study of T cell repertoires in cytomegalovirus infection. Across the whole study: HLA-B-restricted CMV epitopes that are well studied were used alongside recently identified HLA-C-restricted ones. Indications came from public TCR beta signatures; they pointed to CMV infection and to a matching HLA type.

Study results and caveats: Ex vivo, HLA-C-restricted CMV-specific TCR beta clonotypes prevailed over the rest of the response.

The CDR3 totals 16 residues. Germline values: CDR1 MNHNS, CDR2 SASEGT. Trimming cost V 1 base and J 3 bases, with 10 bases left between them. One entry per CDR3 protein, called by TCRdb with MiXCR from the reads. This table has approximately 590,000 distinct CDR3 sequences, roughly 43% appearing once. Concerning this clonotype: Its cognate antigen is unknown.

V and J are TRBV6-1 and TRBJ1-6, with unresolved D. Sequencing used cultured PBMCs, obtained from culture after CMV antigen stimulation. This clonotype was sampled from a human donor in good health (CMV status not recorded). Some clones in this sample may be carry-over from other donors' samples. CDR3 sequence reads: CASSEGGGDYNSPLHF. The CDR3 DNA follows: TGTGCCAGCAGTGAAGGGGGTGGAGACTATAATTCACCCCTCCACTTT.